The rows below give T cell receptor beta chains drawn from one sample of a study of neurological immune-mediated disorders. MiXCR, applied by TCRdb to the 5' RACE reads, yields one record per CDR3 protein. The sample records tens of thousands of distinct CDR3 sequences, 4.5% being singletons. The sample taken for sequencing was PBMCs. These receptors all stem from a man aged 30-40 years with multiple sclerosis. The CDR3 runs from the conserved cysteine through the conserved F or W. The D gene is left open where the match is weak. Not every row has a clone size; where given, it reads once, few, many or a size class.

size: many
V: TRBV25-1
J: TRBJ2-1
D: -
DNA: TGTGCCAGCAGTAATGGGGGTTGGGGTAATGAGCAGTTCTTC
CDR3: CASSNGGWGNEQFF

size: -
V: TRBV9
J: TRBJ2-3
D: TRBD2
DNA: TGTGCCAGCAGTCCCTGGCTAGCGGGGGGAATCACAGATACGCAGTATTTT
CDR3: CASSPWLAGGITDTQYF

size: many
V: TRBV7-8
J: TRBJ1-1
D: -
DNA: TGTGCCAGCAGCTTAGACAAGTTCACTGAAGCTTTCTTT
CDR3: CASSLDKFTEAFF

size: few
V: TRBV25-1
J: TRBJ1-2
D: -
DNA: TGTGCCAGCAGTGACAGGGTGGGTGGCTACACCTTC
CDR3: CASSDRVGGYTF

size: many
V: TRBV5-6
J: TRBJ2-3
D: -
DNA: TGTGCCAGCAGGGCGGGGAACACAGATACGCAGTATTTT
CDR3: CASRAGNTDTQYF

size: many
V: TRBV5-1
J: TRBJ1-5
D: -
DNA: TGCGCCAGCAGGGAAAGTAGCAATCAGCCCCAGCATTTT
CDR3: CASRESSNQPQHF

size: many
V: TRBV29-1
J: TRBJ2-1
D: TRBD2
DNA: TGCAGCGTTGAAAAGGGAGCGGGGGTTAATGAGCAGTTCTTC
CDR3: CSVEKGAGVNEQFF

size: many
V: TRBV15
J: TRBJ1-4
D: -
DNA: TGTGCCACCAGCAGAGGCGCCGGTAGGGTGGCGCTTGAACTGTTTTTT
CDR3: CATSRGAGRVALELFF

size: -
V: TRBV9
J: TRBJ2-5
D: TRBD1
DNA: TGTGCCGGCAGCGAGGGGGCAGTCAGACAAGAGACCCAGTACTTC
CDR3: CAGSEGAVRQETQYF

size: few
V: TRBV3-1
J: TRBJ1-5
D: -
DNA: TGTGCCAGCAGCCCGCAGGGTTCCGGGCAGCCCCAGAATTTT
CDR3: CASSPQGSGQPQNF

size: many
V: TRBV14
J: TRBJ2-5
D: TRBD2
DNA: TGTGCCAGCAGCCTGCGGGGGACCTTCCAAGAGACCCAGTACTTC
CDR3: CASSLRGTFQETQYF

size: many
V: TRBV20-1
J: TRBJ2-7
D: TRBD1
DNA: TGCAGTGCTAGACGACCAACCGGGACAGGGACCGAGCAGTACTTC
CDR3: CSARRPTGTGTEQYF

size: few
V: TRBV20-1
J: TRBJ1-5
D: TRBD1
DNA: TGCAGTGCTAAGGGACAGACCGATCAGCCCCAGCATTTT
CDR3: CSAKGQTDQPQHF

size: -
V: TRBV6-5
J: TRBJ1-1
D: TRBD1
DNA: TGTGCCAGCAGTTACTCTACTCAGGGACAGGCGAACACTGAAGCTTTCTTT
CDR3: CASSYSTQGQANTEAFF

size: few
V: TRBV2
J: TRBJ1-4
D: TRBD1
DNA: TGTGCCAGCAGGGACAGGGTTGGGGTTGAAAAACTGTTTTTT
CDR3: CASRDRVGVEKLFF

size: many
V: TRBV5-1
J: TRBJ1-4
D: -
DNA: TGCGCCAGCAGCTTCACAGGGACTCGGGAAAAACTGTTTTTT
CDR3: CASSFTGTREKLFF

size: many
V: TRBV10-3
J: TRBJ1-6
D: -
DNA: TGTGCCGCCCGCGCAACAGACTTTAATTCACCCCTCCACTTT
CDR3: CAARATDFNSPLHF

size: many
V: TRBV12-5
J: TRBJ1-2
D: TRBD1
DNA: TGTGCTAGTGCCTCGACAAGGACAGGGGGCTCTGGCTACACCTTC
CDR3: CASASTRTGGSGYTF

size: many
V: TRBV9
J: TRBJ1-2
D: -
DNA: TGTGCCAGCAGCGTAGACGGAACACCAGCTAACTATGGCTACACCTTC
CDR3: CASSVDGTPANYGYTF

size: many
V: TRBV7-2
J: TRBJ2-7
D: TRBD1
DNA: TGTGCCAGCAGCTCCCGGGACAGGGCTGTAGGGCGCGAGCAGTACTTC
CDR3: CASSSRDRAVGREQYF

size: many
V: TRBV20-1
J: TRBJ2-5
D: -
DNA: TGCAGTGCGGGTCCGGGACTTGTAAGGACCCAGTACTTC
CDR3: CSAGPGLVRTQYF

size: many
V: TRBV5-1
J: TRBJ1-1
D: TRBD1
DNA: TGCGCCAGCAGCCGGGACAGGGGATCCACTGAAGCTTTCTTT
CDR3: CASSRDRGSTEAFF

size: many
V: TRBV5-1
J: TRBJ2-1
D: TRBD1
DNA: TGCGCCAGCAGCCGAGGACAGGGGCCCAATGAGCAGTTCTTC
CDR3: CASSRGQGPNEQFF

size: many
V: TRBV10-1
J: TRBJ2-5
D: -
DNA: TGCGCCAGCAGTGAGCGGTCCGAAGAGACCCAGTACTTC
CDR3: CASSERSEETQYF

size: many
V: TRBV25-1
J: TRBJ1-1
D: TRBD1
DNA: TGTGCCAGCGGACAGGGGGCCAGGACTGAAGCTTTCTTT
CDR3: CASGQGARTEAFF

size: many
V: TRBV11-2
J: TRBJ1-2
D: -
DNA: TGTGCCAGCAGCCCTTCGGGGCTCTTCTATGGCTACACCTTC
CDR3: CASSPSGLFYGYTF

size: many
V: TRBV10-2
J: TRBJ2-3
D: -
DNA: TGCGCCAGCAGTGAGGAAGACCCGGCCAAAGATACGCAGTATTTT
CDR3: CASSEEDPAKDTQYF

size: -
V: TRBV20-1
J: TRBJ1-5
D: -
DNA: TGCAGTGCTAGTGGGGGCTTCGGCCAGCCCCAGCATTTT
CDR3: CSASGGFGQPQHF

size: -
V: TRBV4-1
J: TRBJ1-5
D: TRBD1
DNA: TGCGCCAGCAGTCCGAGCGGACAGGACAATCAGCCCCAGAATTTT
CDR3: CASSPSGQDNQPQNF

size: -
V: TRBV5-1
J: TRBJ1-1
D: -
DNA: TGCGCCAGCAGCTTGGCAGGCGGACCAAACACTGAAGCTTTCTTT
CDR3: CASSLAGGPNTEAFF

size: many
V: TRBV14
J: TRBJ1-5
D: -
DNA: TGTGCCAGCAACACCGGACGGGGAACGGGCAATCAGCCCCAGCATTTT
CDR3: CASNTGRGTGNQPQHF

size: -
V: TRBV10-3
J: TRBJ2-3
D: -
DNA: TGTGCCATCCGGGACATCACAGATACGCAGTATTTT
CDR3: CAIRDITDTQYF

size: many
V: TRBV18
J: TRBJ1-6
D: TRBD1
DNA: TGTGCCAGCCGGGACAGCTATAATTCACCCCTCCACTTT
CDR3: CASRDSYNSPLHF

size: many
V: TRBV5-1
J: TRBJ2-2
D: -
DNA: TGCGCCAGCAGCCCGGCGGACACCGGGGAGCTGTTTTTT
CDR3: CASSPADTGELFF

size: -
V: TRBV5-1
J: TRBJ1-1
D: -
DNA: TGCGCCAGCAGCTACGATTTAGGACCGCGTGAAGCTTTCTTT
CDR3: CASSYDLGPREAFF

size: -
V: TRBV5-1
J: TRBJ2-5
D: -
DNA: TGCGCCAGCAGCCACGCCCCCGGGAACCAAGAGACCCAGTACTTC
CDR3: CASSHAPGNQETQYF

size: many
V: TRBV5-5
J: TRBJ2-5
D: -
DNA: TGTGCCAGCAGCCTGGGGACTTCACGAACAGAGACCCAGTACTTC
CDR3: CASSLGTSRTETQYF

size: many
V: TRBV5-1
J: TRBJ2-1
D: TRBD1
DNA: TGCGCCAGCAGCCACCCACCAGGAACAGGGGGCGCCTACAATGAGCAGTTCTTC
CDR3: CASSHPPGTGGAYNEQFF

size: many
V: TRBV6-6
J: TRBJ1-5
D: TRBD1
DNA: TGTGCCAGCAGACCGACAGGGGGTCCTAATCAGCCCCAGCATTTT
CDR3: CASRPTGGPNQPQHF

size: many
V: TRBV3-1
J: TRBJ2-7
D: -
DNA: TGTGCCAGCAGCCCCAGGGGCAGCTACGAGCAGTACTTC
CDR3: CASSPRGSYEQYF

size: many
V: TRBV9
J: TRBJ1-2
D: TRBD1
DNA: TGTGCCAGCAGCGTAATGTCCACAGGGGGTAACTATGGCTACACCTTC
CDR3: CASSVMSTGGNYGYTF

size: many
V: TRBV15
J: TRBJ2-1
D: TRBD2
DNA: TGTGCCACCAGTCGAAGCGGGGGCAACAATGAGCAGTTCTTC
CDR3: CATSRSGGNNEQFF

size: many
V: TRBV9
J: TRBJ2-1
D: TRBD2
DNA: TGTGCCAGCAGCGTAGTCGGTAGCGGGGGGGAGTTCACTGAGCAGTTCTTC
CDR3: CASSVVGSGGEFTEQFF

size: -
V: TRBV9
J: TRBJ1-5
D: TRBD1
DNA: TGTGCCAGCAGCGCGACAGGGTCCTATCAGCCCCAGCATTTT
CDR3: CASSATGSYQPQHF

size: few
V: TRBV5-1
J: TRBJ2-2
D: -
DNA: TGCGCCAGCAGCTTGGTGGACGGGGAGCTGTTTTTT
CDR3: CASSLVDGELFF

size: many
V: TRBV7-8
J: TRBJ2-1
D: -
DNA: TGTGCCAGCAGCTTAGGTCCGGGCTCCTACAATGAGCAGTTCTTC
CDR3: CASSLGPGSYNEQFF

size: many
V: TRBV9
J: TRBJ1-2
D: -
DNA: TGTGCCAGCAGCGTAGCTGGGGATAACTATGGCTACACCTTC
CDR3: CASSVAGDNYGYTF

size: few
V: TRBV6-5
J: TRBJ1-1
D: -
DNA: TGTGCCAGCAGTTACTTGGGGGCCCGTGAAGCTTTCTTT
CDR3: CASSYLGAREAFF

size: -
V: TRBV5-1
J: TRBJ2-1
D: -
DNA: TGCGCCAGCAGCCCTAATACAAACAATGAGCAGTTCTTC
CDR3: CASSPNTNNEQFF

size: many
V: TRBV30
J: TRBJ2-3
D: -
DNA: TGTGCCTGGAGTAAGGGGCGGGATACGCAGTATTTT
CDR3: CAWSKGRDTQYF